The clone carrying this TCR beta chain was observed a handful of times. Its antigen is still unknown. CDR1 is MDHEN, CDR2 SYDVKM, per germline. The CDR3 is 11 amino acids. Trimming left V 11 bases short and J 3 bases short, with 10 bases between. The source of the sample is a study of response to subunit inactivated influenza vaccine. TCRdb fed the RT-PCR reads into MiXCR, producing one record per CDR3 protein. Of 610,000 or so distinct CDR3 sequences listed, 13% to 15% are singletons. Study findings and constraints: There was a suggestion from the authors that each seasonal influenza vaccination recruits few new T cells.

The sequence derives from a man over 45 who received an inactivated influenza vaccine. The V call is TRBV28, the J call TRBJ1-2, with no clear D. The sample consisted of PBMCs from blood, taken 11 to 12 days after vaccination. CDR3 sequence reads: CACAEYYGYTF. Here the CDR3 DNA reads TGTGCCTGCGCGGAGTACTATGGCTACACCTTC.